The sequence of this T cell receptor beta chain was determined in a study of cytomegalovirus exposure and HLA in healthy donors. Whole-study findings and limits: Per published accounts, TCR beta sequences correctly predicted the HLA-A and HLA-B alleles of most subjects.

About this clone: Its specificity is not known.

The PCR used 60 Vbeta and 13 Jbeta primers. TCRdb's copy holds only in-frame clones and misses some; the assay was immunoSEQ multiplex PCR. In all, the sample yields over 55,000 clones. Germline CDR1 is SGHNT and CDR2 is YYREEE (reference sequence). There are 15 residues in the CDR3. V lost 0 bases, J lost 5 bases, and 1 base stayed unmatched. The sample taken for sequencing was PBMCs. The TCR originated in a boy aged 10-17 years in good health and CMV-seronegative. This chain uses TRBV5-4 with TRBJ2-4; 11 nucleotides agree with TRBD2. CDR3 sequence reads: CASSLGGLAENIQYF. The CDR3 bases are TGTGCCAGCAGCTTGGGGGGACTAGCGGAAAACATTCAGTACTTC.